This T cell receptor beta chain was retrieved from a study of CD8 T cells in ankylosing spondylitis. The authors made TCR beta libraries by quantitative 5'-RACE with molecular barcodes. TCRdb ran MiXCR on the 5' RACE reads and lists one entry per CDR3 protein. In the table there are about 840,000 distinct CDR3 sequences, about 11% of which are singletons. Germline loops: CDR1 DFQATT, CDR2 SNEGSKA (reference sequence). V lost 5 bases, J lost 4 bases, and 9 bases stayed unmatched. The CDR3 is made up of 15 amino acids. Study-wide findings and caveats: Made up of eight or nine highly homologous variants, a TCR beta motif appeared characteristic of ankylosing spondylitis blood.

This clonotype was seen a few times. What it recognizes is unknown. This rearrangement joins TRBV20-1 to TRBJ2-2, with 8 positions matching TRBD1. The sequenced sample consisted of blood, either unsorted or a sorted T cell fraction (not recorded which). This TCR was recovered from a male donor with ankylosing spondylitis. CDR3 in DNA: TGCAGTGCTTCGGGACAGGCCGCGGGCACCGGGGAGCTGTTTTTT. It yields the protein CSASGQAAGTGELFF.